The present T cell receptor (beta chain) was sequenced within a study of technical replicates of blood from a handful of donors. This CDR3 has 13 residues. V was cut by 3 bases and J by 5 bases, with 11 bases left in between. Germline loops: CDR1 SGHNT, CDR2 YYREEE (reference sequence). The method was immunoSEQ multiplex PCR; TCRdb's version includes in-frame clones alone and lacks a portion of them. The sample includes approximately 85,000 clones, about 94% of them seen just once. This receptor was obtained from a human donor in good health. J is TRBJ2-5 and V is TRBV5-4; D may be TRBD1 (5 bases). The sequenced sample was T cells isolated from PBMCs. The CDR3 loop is CASSSSGLETQYF. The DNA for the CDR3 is TGTGCCAGCAGCTCCTCAGGGTTGGAGACCCAGTACTTC.